This T cell receptor beta chain is drawn from a study of cytomegalovirus exposure and HLA in healthy donors (dated by TCRdb to 2017 to 2019). Broadly, across the study: A later analysis indicated that the 130 or so validation repertoires were generated on the platform also employed for the 700 or so repertoires of the first cohort. The study combined high-throughput TCR immunosequencing, statistical association of individual TCRs with disease status, and machine learning to predict cytomegalovirus infection status. Besides the first cohort of under 700 subjects, a separate validation cohort made up of 120 different subjects was used. The study was designed to test whether signatures of past pathogen exposure could be identified by cataloging public T cell receptors. Broader findings and caveats from the paper: In a later analysis, TCRs clustered in the first cohort were found to also tend to co-occur in the roughly 120 validation repertoires, with 85% to 95% of cluster scores above 0. A total of 150 to 200 TCR beta chains were listed by the study as associated with cytomegalovirus. The classifier was reported to diagnose cytomegalovirus status with high specificity and sensitivity in both the original cohort and the validation cohort. It was suggested by the authors that the approach could potentially be generalized to other disease states and immunological phenotypes. All 120 or so repertoires were used to score co-occurrence in the validation cohort in a later analysis, because that analysis had no HLA typing for the cohort. Across donors, most TCR sequences were observed very rarely, whereas some public TCRs were present in many individuals. A few of the identified cytomegalovirus-associated TCR beta chains were confirmed in vitro to be specific for cytomegalovirus antigens.

Library generation was performed with the immunoSEQ multiplex PCR assay. The authors processed their data as follows. To diagnose cytomegalovirus status from the catalog of TCR beta chain sequences, a statistical classification framework was built. This is the immuneACCESS table as TCRdb keeps it, with only in-frame sequences that have V and J called. A part of the clones is gone; compared with another copy, unresolved V genes explain less than half, and the rest is unexplained. That table gives V, J and clone size, and the DNA gave D and trimming. Counted in this sample were 45,000 to 60,000 clones; approximately 95% of them appeared once. The top ten hold around 5.5% of the sample. The CDR3 starts with the cysteine, ends with the phenylalanine, and has 13 residues. Kept here is only the CDR3 DNA, which spans 39 bases and is read in frame from base 1. The junction shows trimming of 2 bases on V and 8 bases on J, plus 10 bases between the germline ends. Via the germline V gene, CDR1 is KGHSH and CDR2 LQKENI.

Separate from the approximately 730-subject first cohort, the validation cohort of 90 to 150 subjects was the group to which the donors belonged. On this clone itself: This receptor's antigen is unknown. One base away there is no much larger clone; base qualities are not given.

The rearranged segments are TRBV18 and TRBJ1-5, with a weak D call of TRBD1 (5 bases match). The sequencing sample was made of PBMCs. The source is a woman younger than 35 in good health and CMV-seronegative. The bases are TGTGCCAGCTCACCAAGCAGGGTTGAGCCCCAGCATTTT. Translated, this is CASSPSRVEPQHF.